These T cell receptor beta chains were read from a single sample in a study of CD8+ T cells in alopecia areata. Only in-frame clones appear in the TCRdb table, and some are missing; sequencing was by immunoSEQ multiplex PCR. The sample includes 200,000 or so clones, roughly 64% seen only once; the top ten take roughly 5%. Here the sequenced sample was CD4+ T cells sorted from blood, taken at week 24, from a patient treated with tofacitinib. The receptors come from a human donor with alopecia areata. Both conserved end residues are part of each CDR3. The order of the fields is clone size, J gene, V gene, D gene, CDR3 DNA, CDR3 protein. D genes are given only for firm matches. Not all rows give a size; the values are once, few, many and, for expanded clones, a class.

clone size: -; J gene: TRBJ2-7; V gene: TRBV7-9; D gene: -; CDR3 DNA: TGTGCCAGCAGCCTACCCGGCAGGGCCCCCTACGAGCAGTACTTC; CDR3 protein: CASSLPGRAPYEQYF
clone size: -; J gene: TRBJ2-5; V gene: TRBV15; D gene: TRBD1; CDR3 DNA: TGTGCCACCAGCAGAGATCTGACAGGGGGCCAAGAGACCCAGTACTTC; CDR3 protein: CATSRDLTGGQETQYF
clone size: -; J gene: TRBJ2-2; V gene: TRBV9; D gene: TRBD2; CDR3 DNA: TGTGCCAGCAGCGTAGGACTAGCGGAGGACGGGGAGCTGTTTTTT; CDR3 protein: CASSVGLAEDGELFF
clone size: -; J gene: TRBJ2-7; V gene: TRBV6-6; D gene: TRBD1; CDR3 DNA: TGTGCCAGCAGCGAAGGGACAGGGGGTTCCTACGAGCAGTACTTC; CDR3 protein: CASSEGTGGSYEQYF
clone size: -; J gene: TRBJ1-1; V gene: TRBV6-5; D gene: -; CDR3 DNA: TGTGCCAGCAGTTACTCTAGGGTAGGGTACACTGAAGCTTTCTTT; CDR3 protein: CASSYSRVGYTEAFF
clone size: once; J gene: TRBJ2-7; V gene: TRBV7-2; D gene: -; CDR3 DNA: TGTGCCAGCAGCTTAAACCAGGGTAGCGACGAGCAGTACTTC; CDR3 protein: CASSLNQGSDEQYF
clone size: -; J gene: TRBJ1-1; V gene: TRBV4-2; D gene: -; CDR3 DNA: TGTGCCAGCAGCCACCTGGGGCAGGGTGAAGCTTTCTTT; CDR3 protein: CASSHLGQGEAFF
clone size: -; J gene: TRBJ2-5; V gene: TRBV5-4; D gene: TRBD1; CDR3 DNA: TGTGCCAGCAGCTCCCGACAGGGACCTGGGTGGGAGACCCAGTACTTC; CDR3 protein: CASSSRQGPGWETQYF
clone size: -; J gene: TRBJ1-2; V gene: TRBV28; D gene: TRBD1; CDR3 DNA: TGTGCCAGCAGTTCCGGGACAGTTTATGGCTACACCTTC; CDR3 protein: CASSSGTVYGYTF
clone size: -; J gene: TRBJ2-7; V gene: TRBV27; D gene: TRBD1; CDR3 DNA: TGTGCCAGCCTTAAAGGGACAGGGGACTACTACGAGCAGTACTTC; CDR3 protein: CASLKGTGDYYEQYF
clone size: -; J gene: TRBJ2-5; V gene: TRBV7-9; D gene: -; CDR3 DNA: TGTGCCAGCAGCTTATTAGGGCAGTTACAAGAGACCCAGTACTTC; CDR3 protein: CASSLLGQLQETQYF
clone size: -; J gene: TRBJ1-5; V gene: TRBV4-2; D gene: -; CDR3 DNA: TGTGCCAGCAGCCAAGAAAGAGGGTCCAGCAATCAGCCCCAGCATTTT; CDR3 protein: CASSQERGSSNQPQHF
clone size: once; J gene: TRBJ2-7; V gene: TRBV4-1; D gene: TRBD1; CDR3 DNA: TGCGCCAGCAGAAAACAAGATACCCGGGGACAGGGGGCGACCTACGAGCAGTACTTC; CDR3 protein: CASRKQDTRGQGATYEQYF
clone size: -; J gene: TRBJ2-3; V gene: TRBV2; D gene: TRBD1; CDR3 DNA: TGTGCCAGCAGCCGACAGGGGGCCGACACAGATACGCAGTATTTT; CDR3 protein: CASSRQGADTDTQYF
clone size: once; J gene: TRBJ2-3; V gene: TRBV30; D gene: -; CDR3 DNA: TGTGCCTGTCGACCTGGGAGCACAGATACGCAGTATTTT; CDR3 protein: CACRPGSTDTQYF
clone size: -; J gene: TRBJ1-2; V gene: TRBV29-1; D gene: TRBD1; CDR3 DNA: TGCAGCCAAAACAGGGGAGGTTATGGCTACACCTTC; CDR3 protein: CSQNRGGYGYTF
clone size: -; J gene: TRBJ1-1; V gene: TRBV6-5; D gene: -; CDR3 DNA: TGTGCCAGCAGTTACTCAAAAATCGGTTGGCGTACTGAAGCTTTCTTT; CDR3 protein: CASSYSKIGWRTEAFF
clone size: -; J gene: TRBJ2-7; V gene: TRBV7-2; D gene: -; CDR3 DNA: TGTGCCAGCAGCTTAGTCATTCGCTCCTACGAGCAGTACTTC; CDR3 protein: CASSLVIRSYEQYF
clone size: -; J gene: TRBJ1-2; V gene: TRBV6-4; D gene: -; CDR3 DNA: TGTGCCAGCAGTGATGTCGAGTCTAACTATGGCTACACCTTC; CDR3 protein: CASSDVESNYGYTF
clone size: -; J gene: TRBJ1-2; V gene: TRBV7-3; D gene: -; CDR3 DNA: TGTGCCAGCAGCTCCGACCAATTGGGGTATGGCTACACCTTC; CDR3 protein: CASSSDQLGYGYTF
clone size: -; J gene: TRBJ2-2; V gene: TRBV29-1; D gene: -; CDR3 DNA: TGCAGCGTTGCTGTGGGTTACACCGGGGAGCTGTTTTTT; CDR3 protein: CSVAVGYTGELFF
clone size: once; J gene: TRBJ1-2; V gene: TRBV6-1; D gene: -; CDR3 DNA: TGTGCCAGCAGTGGGAGGGCAGGGGCGAACTATGGCTACACCTTC; CDR3 protein: CASSGRAGANYGYTF
clone size: -; J gene: TRBJ2-5; V gene: TRBV5-1; D gene: -; CDR3 DNA: TGCGCCAGCAGCCCGGAGAGAGGCGTAATGGAGACCCAGTACTTC; CDR3 protein: CASSPERGVMETQYF
clone size: -; J gene: TRBJ2-6; V gene: TRBV11-2; D gene: -; CDR3 DNA: TGTGCCAGCAGCGGACGATCGGGGTCCGGGGCCAACGTCCTGACTTTC; CDR3 protein: CASSGRSGSGANVLTF
clone size: -; J gene: TRBJ2-5; V gene: TRBV5-4; D gene: TRBD1; CDR3 DNA: TGTGCCAGCAGCTTGAGTGGCGGGACAGGGGAGACCCAGTACTTC; CDR3 protein: CASSLSGGTGETQYF
clone size: few; J gene: TRBJ2-7; V gene: TRBV28; D gene: -; CDR3 DNA: TGTGCCAGCAGTTTGAACTACGAGCAGTACTTC; CDR3 protein: CASSLNYEQYF
clone size: -; J gene: TRBJ1-2; V gene: TRBV15; D gene: TRBD1; CDR3 DNA: TGTGCCACCAGCAGGGACGCACAGGGGGTGGCCTATGGCTACACCTTC; CDR3 protein: CATSRDAQGVAYGYTF
clone size: few; J gene: TRBJ2-3; V gene: TRBV5-1; D gene: TRBD2; CDR3 DNA: TGCGCCAGCAGCTTGGACCAGCGGGGAGTGCAGTATTTT; CDR3 protein: CASSLDQRGVQYF
clone size: -; J gene: TRBJ2-3; V gene: TRBV27; D gene: -; CDR3 DNA: TGTGCCAGCAGTCCCGAAACCGGGACGGGGCAGTATTTT; CDR3 protein: CASSPETGTGQYF
clone size: -; J gene: TRBJ1-2; V gene: TRBV29-1; D gene: -; CDR3 DNA: TGCAGCGTGTCACAGGGAAGGAATGGCTACACCTTC; CDR3 protein: CSVSQGRNGYTF
clone size: -; J gene: TRBJ1-4; V gene: TRBV20-1; D gene: -; CDR3 DNA: TGCAGTGCTAGGGTCGGCGAAAAACTGTTTTTT; CDR3 protein: CSARVGEKLFF